The clone carrying this TCR beta chain was observed a few times. Its antigen is as yet unknown. Time point in this sample: newly diagnosed GD, antithyroid drugs for less than 3 months. PBMCs were the source of the RNA used for TCR sequencing. The authors built TCR beta libraries using iRepertoire HTBI primers and Arm-PCR of CDR3 regions. TCRdb called the multiplex PCR reads again in MiXCR, with one record for every CDR3 protein. Of some 250,000 distinct CDR3 sequences in the sample, more than 15% were seen once. The data originate from a study of regulatory T cells in long-lasting Graves disease. Findings and limits, study-wide: Persistent disease was associated with favored TRBV28 usage and with favored use of TRBJ1-2 and TRBJ2-5.

This CDR3 is built from 16 residues. Between the trimmed V and J ends, which lost 5 bases and 7 bases, there was a span of 20 bases. CDR1 is SEHNR, CDR2 FQNEAQ, per germline (reference sequence). These same records also appear under a second study, on T cells in Graves' hyperthyroidism and ophthalmopathy. In that study: Clinical symptoms, serum thyroxine, TRAb, thyroid ultrasound and orbital computed tomography informed diagnoses.

This TCR derives from a woman younger than 45 with Graves disease. The rearrangement uses TRBV7-9 and TRBJ1-4; weak D call: TRBD1 (6 bases). The sample consisted of peripheral blood mononuclear cells (PBMCs), taken at new diagnosis, from a patient treated with antithyroid drugs. CDR3: CASSPPKGGSGEKLFF. In nucleotides, the CDR3 is TGTGCCAGCAGCCCCCCGAAGGGGGGCTCAGGTGAAAAACTGTTTTTT.